Detailed here is one T cell receptor (beta chain). This entry comes from a study of PD-1 blockade in classical Hodgkin lymphoma. The V gene lost 4 bases and the J gene lost 3 bases, with 7 bases spanning the gap. CDR3 length: 12 amino acids. Germline V gene lookup returns CDR1 SGHRS and CDR2 YFSETQ. Sequenced by immunoSEQ multiplex PCR; TCRdb stores in-frame clones only, minus some. The sample lists approximately 20,000 clones; 70% to 80% were seen once. Time point in this sample: cycle 4 day 1 (C4D1), after less than seven weeks of nivolumab. Each patient relapsed following autologous stem cell transplantation, and prior brentuximab vedotin exposure differed.

The TCR sequence derives from a human donor with classical Hodgkin lymphoma. The chain employs TRBV5-1 and TRBJ2-5; D unresolved. The sequences come from peripheral blood mononuclear cells (PBMCs), collected before the fourth cycle of nivolumab. CDR3 in DNA: TGCGCCAGCAGCCCCTCTAAAGAGACCCAGTACTTC. Protein sequence: CASSPSKETQYF.